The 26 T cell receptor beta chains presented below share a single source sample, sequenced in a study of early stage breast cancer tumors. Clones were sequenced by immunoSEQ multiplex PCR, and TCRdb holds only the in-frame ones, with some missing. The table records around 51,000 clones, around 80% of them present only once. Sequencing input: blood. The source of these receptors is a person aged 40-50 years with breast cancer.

In nucleotides, the CDR3 is TGTGCCAGCTCACCACAGTGGAGTCCCTATGGCTACACCTTC. Its translation: CASSPQWSPYGYTF. J is TRBJ1-2 and V is TRBV18; no definite D call. The germline gives CDR1 KGHSH, CDR2 LQKENI. V gave up 1 base and J gave up 4 bases, with 10 bases separating them. This CDR3 has 14 residues.

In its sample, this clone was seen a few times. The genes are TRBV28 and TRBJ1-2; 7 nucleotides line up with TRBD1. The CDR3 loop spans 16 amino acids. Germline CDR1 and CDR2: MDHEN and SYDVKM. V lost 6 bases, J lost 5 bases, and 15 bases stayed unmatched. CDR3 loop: CASSSGRQGSGYGYTF. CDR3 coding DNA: TGTGCCAGCAGCTCGGGAAGACAGGGAAGCGGGTATGGCTACACCTTC.

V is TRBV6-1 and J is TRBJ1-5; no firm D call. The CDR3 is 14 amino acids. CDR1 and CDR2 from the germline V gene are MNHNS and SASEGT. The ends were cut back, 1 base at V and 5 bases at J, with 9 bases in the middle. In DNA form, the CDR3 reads TGTGCCAGCAGTGAAGGAGGGTACGATCAGCCCCAGCATTTT. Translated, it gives CASSEGGYDQPQHF.

CDR3 region: CASSSSGVDRGFTGELFF. The CDR3 bases are TGCGCCAGCAGCTCCTCGGGGGTTGACAGGGGGTTCACCGGGGAGCTGTTTTTT. The chain joins TRBV5-1 to TRBJ2-2, with 9 nucleotides matching TRBD1. Germline V gene sequence: CDR1 SGHRS, CDR2 YFSETQ. The junction had 13 bases not matched to a gene; V was cut back by 3 bases and J by 4 bases. This CDR3 comprises 18 residues. The full variable domain, its missing parts supplied by reference TRBV5-1 and TRBJ2-2, is KAGVTQTPRYLIKTRGQQVTLSCSPISGHRSVSWYQQTPGQGLQFLFEYFSETQRNKGNFPGRFSGRQFSNSRSEMNVSTLELGDSALYLCASSSSGVDRGFTGELFFGEGSRLTVL.

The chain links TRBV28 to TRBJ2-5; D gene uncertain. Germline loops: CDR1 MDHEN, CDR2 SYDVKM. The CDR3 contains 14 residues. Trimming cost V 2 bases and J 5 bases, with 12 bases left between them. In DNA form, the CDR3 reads TGTGCCAGCAGTTTACGGTCTATTCGGGAGACCCAGTACTTC. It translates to CASSLRSIRETQYF.

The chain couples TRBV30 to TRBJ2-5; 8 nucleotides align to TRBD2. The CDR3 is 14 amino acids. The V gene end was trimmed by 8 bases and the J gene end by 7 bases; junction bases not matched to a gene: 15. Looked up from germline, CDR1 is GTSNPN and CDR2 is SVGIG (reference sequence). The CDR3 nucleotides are TGTGCCGGCCGGGGGGGGGCCGCGGTAGGGACCCAGTACTTC. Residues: CAGRGGAAVGTQYF.

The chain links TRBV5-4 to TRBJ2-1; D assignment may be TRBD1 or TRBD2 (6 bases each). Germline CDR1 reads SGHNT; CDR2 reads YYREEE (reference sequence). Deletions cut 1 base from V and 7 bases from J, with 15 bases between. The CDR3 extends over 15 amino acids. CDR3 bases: TGTGCCAGCAGCTTGCTGTCCAGGGGAGGTAATGAGCAGTTCTTC. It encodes CASSLLSRGGNEQFF.

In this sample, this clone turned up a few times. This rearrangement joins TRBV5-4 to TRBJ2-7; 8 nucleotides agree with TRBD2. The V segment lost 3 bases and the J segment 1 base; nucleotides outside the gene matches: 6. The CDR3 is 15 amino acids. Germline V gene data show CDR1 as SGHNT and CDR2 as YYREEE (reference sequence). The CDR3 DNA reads TGTGCCAGCAGCTCCAAAACTAGCGGATCCTACGAGCAGTACTTC. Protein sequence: CASSSKTSGSYEQYF.

This CDR3 is CASSPAASNTEAFF. The CDR3 nucleotides are TGTGCCAGCTCACCAGCGGCGAGTAACACTGAAGCTTTCTTT. V usage is TRBV18 and J usage is TRBJ1-1; D ambiguous. V lost 2 bases, J lost 2 bases, and 9 bases lay in between. Germline CDR1 is KGHSH and CDR2 is LQKENI. The CDR3 totals 14 residues.

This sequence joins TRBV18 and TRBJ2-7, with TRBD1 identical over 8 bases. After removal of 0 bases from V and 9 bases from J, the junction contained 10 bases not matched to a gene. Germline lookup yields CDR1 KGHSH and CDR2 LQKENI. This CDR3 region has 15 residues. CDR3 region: CASSPPGQAGIGQYF. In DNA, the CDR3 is TGTGCCAGCTCACCACCGGGACAGGCAGGTATTGGGCAGTACTTC.

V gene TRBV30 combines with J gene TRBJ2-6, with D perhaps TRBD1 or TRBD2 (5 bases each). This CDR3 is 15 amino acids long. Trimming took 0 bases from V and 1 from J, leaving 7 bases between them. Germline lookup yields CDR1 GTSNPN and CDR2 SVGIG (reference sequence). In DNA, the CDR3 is TGTGCCTGGAGTGTGGGGGTATCTGGGGCCAACGTCCTGACTTTC. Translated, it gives CAWSVGVSGANVLTF.

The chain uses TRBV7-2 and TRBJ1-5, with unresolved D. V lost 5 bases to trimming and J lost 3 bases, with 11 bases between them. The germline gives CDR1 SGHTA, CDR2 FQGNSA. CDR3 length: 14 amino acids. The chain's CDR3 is CASSHGKNNQPQHF. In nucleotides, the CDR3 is TGTGCCAGCAGCCATGGGAAGAACAATCAGCCCCAGCATTTT.

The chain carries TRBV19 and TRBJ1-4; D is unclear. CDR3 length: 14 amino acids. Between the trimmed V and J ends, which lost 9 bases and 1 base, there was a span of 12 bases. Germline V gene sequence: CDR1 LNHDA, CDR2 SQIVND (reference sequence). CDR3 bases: TGTGCCAGCGGGGATTTTATAACTAATGAAAAACTGTTTTTT. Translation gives CASGDFITNEKLFF.

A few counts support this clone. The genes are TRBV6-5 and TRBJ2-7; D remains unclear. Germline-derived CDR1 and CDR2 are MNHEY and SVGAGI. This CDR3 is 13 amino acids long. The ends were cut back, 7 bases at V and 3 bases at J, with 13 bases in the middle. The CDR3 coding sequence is TGTGCCAGCACCGCCATTGAAGGCTACGAGCAGTACTTC. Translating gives CASTAIEGYEQYF.

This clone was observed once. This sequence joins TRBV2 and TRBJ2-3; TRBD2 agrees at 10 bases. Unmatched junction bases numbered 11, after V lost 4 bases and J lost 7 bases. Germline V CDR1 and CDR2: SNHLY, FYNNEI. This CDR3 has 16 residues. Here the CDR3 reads CASSGLAGEVLYTQYF. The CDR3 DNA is TGTGCCAGCAGTGGCCTAGCGGGAGAAGTTTTGTATACGCAGTATTTT.

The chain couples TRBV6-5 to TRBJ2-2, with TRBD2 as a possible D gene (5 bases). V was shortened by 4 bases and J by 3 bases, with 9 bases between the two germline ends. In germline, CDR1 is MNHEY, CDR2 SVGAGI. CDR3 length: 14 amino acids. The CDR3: CASSFGIYTGELFF. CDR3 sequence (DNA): TGTGCCAGCAGTTTCGGGATATACACCGGGGAGCTGTTTTTT.

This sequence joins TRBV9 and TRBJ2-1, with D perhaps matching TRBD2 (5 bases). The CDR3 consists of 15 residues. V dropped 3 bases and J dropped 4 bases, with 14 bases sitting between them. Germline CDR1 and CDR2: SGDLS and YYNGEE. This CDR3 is CASSGAGRDYNEQFF. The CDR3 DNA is TGTGCCAGCAGCGGTGCAGGTCGGGATTACAATGAGCAGTTCTTC. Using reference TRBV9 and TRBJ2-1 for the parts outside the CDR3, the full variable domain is DSGVTQTPKHLITATGQRVTLRCSPRSGDLSVYWYQQSLDQGLQFLIQYYNGEERAKGNILERFSAQQFPDLHSELNLSSLELGDSALYFCASSGAGRDYNEQFFGPGTRLTVL.

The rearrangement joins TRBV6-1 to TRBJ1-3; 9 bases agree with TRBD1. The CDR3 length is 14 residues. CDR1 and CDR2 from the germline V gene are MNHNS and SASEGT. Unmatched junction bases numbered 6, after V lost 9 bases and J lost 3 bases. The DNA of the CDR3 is TGTGCCAGTGGGGACAGGGCTTTTGGAAACACCATATATTTT. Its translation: CASGDRAFGNTIYF.

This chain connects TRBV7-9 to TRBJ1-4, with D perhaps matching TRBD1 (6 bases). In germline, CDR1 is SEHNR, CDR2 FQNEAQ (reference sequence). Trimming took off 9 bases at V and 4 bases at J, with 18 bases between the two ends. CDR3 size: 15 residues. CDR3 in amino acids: CASGGGQENNEKLFF. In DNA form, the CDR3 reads TGTGCCAGTGGGGGGGGGCAGGAGAATAATGAAAAACTGTTTTTT.

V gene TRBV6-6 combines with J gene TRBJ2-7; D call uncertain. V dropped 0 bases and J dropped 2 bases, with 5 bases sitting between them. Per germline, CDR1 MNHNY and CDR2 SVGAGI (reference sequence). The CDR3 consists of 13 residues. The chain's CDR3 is CASSYSGPYEQYF. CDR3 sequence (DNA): TGTGCCAGCAGTTACTCTGGACCCTACGAGCAGTACTTC.

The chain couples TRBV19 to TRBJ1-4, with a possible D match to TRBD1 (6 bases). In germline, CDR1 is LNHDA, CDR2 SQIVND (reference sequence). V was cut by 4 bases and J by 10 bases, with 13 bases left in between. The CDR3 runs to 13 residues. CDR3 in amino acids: CASSKERGGKLFF. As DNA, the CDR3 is TGTGCCAGTAGTAAGGAAAGGGGGGGAAAACTGTTTTTT.

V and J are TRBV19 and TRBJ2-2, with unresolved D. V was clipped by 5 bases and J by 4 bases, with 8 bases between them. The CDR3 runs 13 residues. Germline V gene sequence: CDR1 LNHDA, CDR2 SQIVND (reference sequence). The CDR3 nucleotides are TGTGCCAGTAGTGCCCGGGTCACCGGGGAGCTGTTTTTT. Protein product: CASSARVTGELFF.

The CDR3 nucleotides are TGTGCCAGCAGCCCTAACCTAGCGAACCTCTCCTACAATGAGCAGTTCTTC. Its translation is CASSPNLANLSYNEQFF. The chain combines TRBV11-3 with TRBJ2-1; possible D gene TRBD2, 6 bases. Trimming took off 5 bases at V and 0 bases at J, with 17 bases between the two ends. This CDR3 has 17 residues. Per the germline V gene, CDR1 is SGHNT and CDR2 is YENEEA.

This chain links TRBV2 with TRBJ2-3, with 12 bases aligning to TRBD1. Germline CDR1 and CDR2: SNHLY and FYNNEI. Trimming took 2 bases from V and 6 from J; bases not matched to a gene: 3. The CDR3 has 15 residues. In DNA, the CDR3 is TGTGCCAGCAGTGAAAGGGACAGGGGGCGTGATACGCAGTATTTT. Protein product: CASSERDRGRDTQYF. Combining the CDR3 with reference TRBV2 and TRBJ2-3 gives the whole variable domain EPEVTQTPSHQVTQMGQEVILRCVPISNHLYFYWYRQILGQKVEFLVSFYNNEISEKSEIFDDQFSVERPDGSNFTLKIRSTKLEDSAMYFCASSERDRGRDTQYFGPGTRLTVL.

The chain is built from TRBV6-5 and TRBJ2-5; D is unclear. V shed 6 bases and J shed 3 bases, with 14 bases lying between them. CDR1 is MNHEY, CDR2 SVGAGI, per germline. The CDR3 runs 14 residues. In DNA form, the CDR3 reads TGTGCCAGCAGCCATAGGGTACCGGAAGAGACCCAGTACTTC. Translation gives CASSHRVPEETQYF.

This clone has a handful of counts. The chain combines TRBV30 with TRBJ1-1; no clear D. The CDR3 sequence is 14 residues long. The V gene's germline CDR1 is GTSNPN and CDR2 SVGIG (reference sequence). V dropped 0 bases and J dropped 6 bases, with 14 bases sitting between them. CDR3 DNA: TGTGCCTGGAGTGTCGGCAGTCTTAGCGCTGAAGCTTTCTTT. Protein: CAWSVGSLSAEAFF.